This TCR beta chain was identified in a study of cytomegalovirus exposure and HLA in healthy donors. The PCR was carried out with 60 Vbeta primers and 13 Jbeta primers. The method was immunoSEQ multiplex PCR; TCRdb's version includes in-frame clones alone and lacks a portion of them. The data hold 100,000 or so clones, with 70% to 85% observed a single time. V dropped 4 bases and J dropped 5; count of bases not matched to a gene: 11. The CDR3 sequence is 18 residues long. The germline gives CDR1 LGHNA, CDR2 YNFKEQ. The genes are TRBV4-2 and TRBJ2-7; TRBD2 matches 16 bases. The receptor was isolated from a human donor in good health. Sequencing was carried out using PBMCs. The CDR3: CASSLLPGLAGGPDEQYF. The CDR3 DNA reads TGTGCCAGCAGCCTTTTACCGGGACTAGCGGGAGGGCCCGACGAGCAGTACTTC.